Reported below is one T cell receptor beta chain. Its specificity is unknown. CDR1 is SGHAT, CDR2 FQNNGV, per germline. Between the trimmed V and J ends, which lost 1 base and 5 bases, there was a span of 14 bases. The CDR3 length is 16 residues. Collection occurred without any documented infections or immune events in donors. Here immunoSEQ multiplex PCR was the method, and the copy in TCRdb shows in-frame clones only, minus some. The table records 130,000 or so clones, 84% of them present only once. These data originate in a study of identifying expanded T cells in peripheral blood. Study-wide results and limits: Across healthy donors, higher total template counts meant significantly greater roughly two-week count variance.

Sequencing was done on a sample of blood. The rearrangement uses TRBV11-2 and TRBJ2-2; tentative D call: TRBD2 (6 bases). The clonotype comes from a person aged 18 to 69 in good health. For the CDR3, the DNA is TGTGCCAGCAGCTTAGGGACTGGGGGAGGTACCGGGGAGCTGTTTTTT. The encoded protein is CASSLGTGGGTGELFF.